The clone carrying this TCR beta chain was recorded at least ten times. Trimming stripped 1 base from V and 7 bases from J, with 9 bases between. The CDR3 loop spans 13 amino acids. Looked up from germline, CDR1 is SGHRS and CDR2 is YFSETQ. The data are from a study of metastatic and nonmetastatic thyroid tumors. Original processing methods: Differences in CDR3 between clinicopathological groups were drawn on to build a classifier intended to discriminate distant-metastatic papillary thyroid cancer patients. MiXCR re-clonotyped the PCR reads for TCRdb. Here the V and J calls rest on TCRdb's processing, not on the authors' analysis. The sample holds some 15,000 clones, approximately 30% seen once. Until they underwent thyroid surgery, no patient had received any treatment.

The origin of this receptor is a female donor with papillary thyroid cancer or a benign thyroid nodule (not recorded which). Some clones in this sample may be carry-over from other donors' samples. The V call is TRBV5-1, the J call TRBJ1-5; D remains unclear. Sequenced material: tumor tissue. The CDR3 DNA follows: TGCGCCAGCAGCTTGTCGGGAGACCAGCCCCAGCATTTT. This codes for CASSLSGDQPQHF.